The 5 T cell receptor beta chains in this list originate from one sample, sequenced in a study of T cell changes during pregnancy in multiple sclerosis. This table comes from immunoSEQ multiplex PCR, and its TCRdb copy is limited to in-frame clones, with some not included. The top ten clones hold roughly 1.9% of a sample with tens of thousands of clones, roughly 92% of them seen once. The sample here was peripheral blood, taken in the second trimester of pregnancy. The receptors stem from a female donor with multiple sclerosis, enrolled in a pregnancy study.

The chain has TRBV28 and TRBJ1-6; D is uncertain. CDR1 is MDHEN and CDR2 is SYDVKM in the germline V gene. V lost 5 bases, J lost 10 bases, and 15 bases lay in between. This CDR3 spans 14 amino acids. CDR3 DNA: TGTGCCAGCAGTCCCCCCGGGAATCGGTCACCCCTCCACTTT. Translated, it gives CASSPPGNRSPLHF.

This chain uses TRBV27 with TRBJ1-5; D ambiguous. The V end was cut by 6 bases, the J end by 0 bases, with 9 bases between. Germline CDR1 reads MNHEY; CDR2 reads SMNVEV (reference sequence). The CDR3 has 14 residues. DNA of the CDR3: TGTGCCAGCAGCCCCTCAGGTAGCAATCAGCCCCAGCATTTT. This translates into CASSPSGSNQPQHF.

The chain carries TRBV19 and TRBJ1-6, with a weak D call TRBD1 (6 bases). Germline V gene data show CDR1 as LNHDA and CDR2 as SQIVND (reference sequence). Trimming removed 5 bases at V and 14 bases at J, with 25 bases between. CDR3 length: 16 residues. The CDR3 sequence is CASSPAGQILLAALHF. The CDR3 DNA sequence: TGTGCCAGTAGTCCGGCCGGACAGATCCTCCTGGCTGCCCTCCACTTT.

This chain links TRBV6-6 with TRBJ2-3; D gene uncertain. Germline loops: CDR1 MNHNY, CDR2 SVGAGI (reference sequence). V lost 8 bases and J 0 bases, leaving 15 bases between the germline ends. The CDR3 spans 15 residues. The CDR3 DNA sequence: TGTGCCAGCTGCCCCTTCCCAGGTAGCACAGATACGCAGTATTTT. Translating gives CASCPFPGSTDTQYF.

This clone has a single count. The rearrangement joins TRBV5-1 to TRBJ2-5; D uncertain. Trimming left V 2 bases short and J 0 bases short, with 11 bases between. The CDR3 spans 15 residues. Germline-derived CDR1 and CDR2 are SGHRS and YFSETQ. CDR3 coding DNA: TGCGCCAGCAGCTTTGGGCAGCAGAACCAAGAGACCCAGTACTTC. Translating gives CASSFGQQNQETQYF.